This T cell receptor beta chain was observed in a study of cytomegalovirus exposure and HLA in healthy donors. 60 Vbeta and 13 Jbeta primers were used in PCR. TCRdb keeps only in-frame clones here, not all; method: immunoSEQ multiplex PCR. This listing includes under 200,000 clones. With V trimmed by 5 bases and J by 6 bases, 10 bases remained unmatched. Looked up from germline, CDR1 is MDHEN and CDR2 is SYDVKM. This CDR3 contains 14 residues. Sequenced material: PBMCs. The rearrangement links TRBV28 to TRBJ2-7; TRBD1 agrees at 7 bases. The source is a man between 25 and 39 years old in good health and CMV-seronegative. DNA of the CDR3: TGTGCCAGCAGTGAGGGGGCTAGGGATCGCGAGCAGTACTTC. Translated, it gives CASSEGARDREQYF.